The rows below give T cell receptor beta chains drawn from one sample of a study of CD8+CD57+ T cells in acquired aplastic anemia. TCRdb re-called the reads with MiXCR, one entry per CDR3 protein. The sample has some 180,000 distinct CDR3 sequences, approximately 45% seen once. Input material: sorted CD4+, CD8+, or CD8+CD57+ T cells (not recorded which) from PBMCs. The receptor set was obtained from a human donor in good health. The CDR3 runs from the conserved cysteine through the conserved F or W. The D gene is left open where the match is weak. Only some rows state a clone size, as once, few, many or a class for expanded clones.

D: NA
V: TRBV5-1
J: TRBJ2-7
size: NA
DNA: TGCGCCAGCAGCTTAAGACAGTGGACCAACCTATTCTCCTACGAGCAGTACTTC
CDR3: CASSLRQWTNLFSYEQYF

D: TRBD1
V: TRBV15
J: TRBJ1-5
size: NA
DNA: TGTGCCACCAGTCCAAGAAGACAGGGAACATTGAATCAGCCCCAGCATTTT
CDR3: CATSPRRQGTLNQPQHF

D: NA
V: TRBV20-1
J: TRBJ1-2
size: many
DNA: TGCAGTGCCCTAAACGACCGCAGCTATGGCTACACCTTC
CDR3: CSALNDRSYGYTF

D: NA
V: TRBV10-1
J: TRBJ1-1
size: NA
DNA: TGCGCCAGCAGTGAGTCGGAGTCGGCTGGCAAATGGGACACTGAAGCTTTCTTT
CDR3: CASSESESAGKWDTEAFF

D: NA
V: TRBV20-1
J: TRBJ2-5
size: many
DNA: TGCAGTGCTAGAGGTGGCCCGCGGGGAGTGGGCAAGACCCAGTACTTC
CDR3: CSARGGPRGVGKTQYF

D: TRBD2
V: TRBV10-2
J: TRBJ2-7
size: NA
DNA: TGCGCCAGCAGTGAGTCGCGGGGGGCCTACGAGCAGTACTTC
CDR3: CASSESRGAYEQYF

D: TRBD1
V: TRBV20-1
J: TRBJ2-1
size: NA
DNA: TGCAGTGCTAGTACCGGGACAGATTACAATGAGCAGTTCTTC
CDR3: CSASTGTDYNEQFF

D: TRBD2
V: TRBV19
J: TRBJ2-1
size: NA
DNA: TGTGCCAGTAGTATGGGGGAGGGGGAGCAGTTCTTC
CDR3: CASSMGEGEQFF

D: TRBD2
V: TRBV20-1
J: TRBJ2-1
size: NA
DNA: TGCAGTGCTCCAAACCGACCGGGGACTAGGGTAGGGAATGAGCAGTTCTTC
CDR3: CSAPNRPGTRVGNEQFF

D: TRBD1
V: TRBV20-1
J: TRBJ1-1
size: many
DNA: TGCAGTGCAAGAAGACAGGGAGCCATGAACACTGAAGCTTTCTTT
CDR3: CSARRQGAMNTEAFF

D: NA
V: TRBV15
J: TRBJ2-5
size: NA
DNA: TGTGCCACTTCGACTCGCGTGGAGACCCAGTACTTC
CDR3: CATSTRVETQYF

D: TRBD1
V: TRBV20-1
J: TRBJ1-2
size: many
DNA: TGCAGTGCTCCTACAGGGGGCTGGGGGGTTGGAGGCTACACCTTC
CDR3: CSAPTGGWGVGGYTF

D: NA
V: TRBV30
J: TRBJ1-1
size: few
DNA: TGTGCCTGGAGTCGGGGTCCGAACACTGAAGCTTTCTTT
CDR3: CAWSRGPNTEAFF

D: NA
V: TRBV19
J: TRBJ1-1
size: NA
DNA: TGTGCCAGTAGTATAGATGGGGTCCGGGTGAACACTGAAGCTTTCTTT
CDR3: CASSIDGVRVNTEAFF

D: TRBD2
V: TRBV2
J: TRBJ2-3
size: NA
DNA: TGTGCCAGCAGTCCGGGACTAGCGGGGGGTAGCACAGATACGCAGTATTTT
CDR3: CASSPGLAGGSTDTQYF

D: TRBD2
V: TRBV24-1
J: TRBJ2-7
size: NA
DNA: TGTGCCACCAGTGATAGCGGGGGGCTTTACGAGCAGTACTTC
CDR3: CATSDSGGLYEQYF

D: TRBD1
V: TRBV7-6
J: TRBJ2-5
size: NA
DNA: TGTGCCAGCAGCTTAGGAGGGGGCCTAGAGACCCAGTACTTC
CDR3: CASSLGGGLETQYF

D: TRBD2
V: TRBV20-1
J: TRBJ2-2
size: many
DNA: TGCAGTGCCCGGAGGACTAGCGGAAGCCGGGGGAGCACCGGGGAGCTGTTTTTT
CDR3: CSARRTSGSRGSTGELFF

D: NA
V: TRBV20-1
J: TRBJ2-1
size: NA
DNA: TGCAGTGAAGTTAGGGGCGCCTACAATGAGCAGTTCTTC
CDR3: CSEVRGAYNEQFF

D: NA
V: TRBV7-9
J: TRBJ1-4
size: NA
DNA: TGTGCCAGCAGCTCCGGACAGACCTCAACTAATGAAAAACTGTTTTTT
CDR3: CASSSGQTSTNEKLFF

D: NA
V: TRBV12-3/TRBV12-4
J: TRBJ2-5
size: NA
DNA: TGTGCCAGCAGCCTTGGACAGCTCCAAGAGACCCAGTACTTC
CDR3: CASSLGQLQETQYF

D: NA
V: TRBV5-8
J: TRBJ2-5
size: many
DNA: TGTGCCAGCAGCCACGCGGGGACAATAAGGGGGACCCAGTACTTC
CDR3: CASSHAGTIRGTQYF

D: NA
V: TRBV25-1
J: TRBJ2-7
size: NA
DNA: TGTGCCAGCAGTGCTAGAGATCCAAACAAGGGGTCGGGGGAGCAGTACTTC
CDR3: CASSARDPNKGSGEQYF

D: NA
V: TRBV7-9
J: TRBJ1-3
size: NA
DNA: TGTGCCAGCAGCGGCCGGAACTCTGGAAGCACCATATATTTT
CDR3: CASSGRNSGSTIYF

D: TRBD2
V: TRBV2
J: TRBJ2-3
size: once
DNA: TGTGCCAGCAGTGTTGCTAGCGGGGATACGCAGTATTTT
CDR3: CASSVASGDTQYF

D: TRBD1
V: TRBV10-3
J: TRBJ1-5
size: many
DNA: TGTGCCATCAGTGAAGGGCAGGGGGTTCAGCCCCAGCATTTT
CDR3: CAISEGQGVQPQHF

D: TRBD1
V: TRBV10-1
J: TRBJ1-1
size: NA
DNA: TGCGCCAGCAGTGAGGACAGGGTCAAGTGGAGGACTGAAGCTTTCTTT
CDR3: CASSEDRVKWRTEAFF

D: NA
V: TRBV20-1
J: TRBJ2-7
size: NA
DNA: TGCAGTGCTAGAGATCAAATTTTCCGCGAGCAGTACTTC
CDR3: CSARDQIFREQYF

D: NA
V: TRBV6-2/TRBV6-3
J: TRBJ2-4
size: NA
DNA: TGTGCCAGCAGTTATGGGGGGATAGCTGAAGCCAAAAACATTCAGTACTTC
CDR3: CASSYGGIAEAKNIQYF

D: NA
V: TRBV3-1
J: TRBJ2-7
size: NA
DNA: TGTGCCAGCAGCCGCACTAGCCAGGGTTATACGACCTACGAGCAGTACTTC
CDR3: CASSRTSQGYTTYEQYF

D: TRBD2
V: TRBV20-1
J: TRBJ2-2
size: many
DNA: TGCAGTGCGGGGACTAGCGGGGGGAACACCGGGGAGCTGTTTTTT
CDR3: CSAGTSGGNTGELFF

D: TRBD1
V: TRBV7-4
J: TRBJ2-3
size: NA
DNA: TGTGCCACAAAAGGACAGGGGGCGAGCACAGATACGCAGTATTTT
CDR3: CATKGQGASTDTQYF

D: TRBD1
V: TRBV6-5
J: TRBJ1-2
size: many
DNA: TGTGCCAGCATTAAGGGGGCGAGCTACACCTTC
CDR3: CASIKGASYTF

D: NA
V: TRBV5-1
J: TRBJ2-2
size: many
DNA: TGCGCCAGCAGGATTATAGGAAACACCGGGGAGCTGTTTTTT
CDR3: CASRIIGNTGELFF

D: NA
V: TRBV18
J: TRBJ2-5
size: few
DNA: TGTGCCAGCTCACCCCAGGGCTACCAAGAGACCCAGTACTTC
CDR3: CASSPQGYQETQYF

D: NA
V: TRBV20-1
J: TRBJ1-5
size: NA
DNA: TGCAGTGCTAGAGATCCAGGAAGTGTATATCAGCCCCAGCATTTT
CDR3: CSARDPGSVYQPQHF

D: NA
V: TRBV29-1
J: TRBJ1-1
size: few
DNA: TGCAGCGTGCTGACAGGCGGGATCCCTGAAGCTTTCTTT
CDR3: CSVLTGGIPEAFF

D: NA
V: TRBV4-3
J: TRBJ2-3
size: NA
DNA: TGCGCCAGCAGCCAGGGCTCGGCAGGTTTCACAGATACGCAGTATTTT
CDR3: CASSQGSAGFTDTQYF

D: TRBD1
V: TRBV19
J: TRBJ2-6
size: many
DNA: TGTGCCAGTAGTATGTACTTTGCGGGACAGGGGTCTGGGGCCAACGTCCTGACTTTC
CDR3: CASSMYFAGQGSGANVLTF

D: TRBD1
V: TRBV15
J: TRBJ1-6
size: many
DNA: TGTGCCACCAGCACCCGGACAGGGAATAATTCACCCCTCCACTTT
CDR3: CATSTRTGNNSPLHF

D: NA
V: TRBV20-1
J: TRBJ2-7
size: many
DNA: TGCAGTGCTAGAAATACGGGCGGGAAGAGCTCCTACGAGCAGTACTTC
CDR3: CSARNTGGKSSYEQYF

D: TRBD1
V: TRBV15
J: TRBJ1-4
size: many
DNA: TGTGCCACCAGCACGAGGACAGGGGGCGTTGAAAAACTGTTTTTT
CDR3: CATSTRTGGVEKLFF

D: TRBD1
V: TRBV5-6
J: TRBJ1-1
size: NA
DNA: TGTGCCAGCAGCACAGGGGGCTTGAACACTGAAGCTTTCTTT
CDR3: CASSTGGLNTEAFF

D: NA
V: TRBV12-3/TRBV12-4
J: TRBJ1-5
size: NA
DNA: TGTGCCGGCAGTTTATCCAGGTCGGCGCATCAGCCCCAGCATTTT
CDR3: CAGSLSRSAHQPQHF

D: NA
V: TRBV29-1
J: TRBJ2-7
size: few
DNA: TGCAGCGTGATTAGCGGAGGCCACTACGAGCAGTACTTC
CDR3: CSVISGGHYEQYF

D: TRBD1
V: TRBV6-5
J: TRBJ2-3
size: NA
DNA: TGTGCCAGCAGTTACGGGAACGACAGGGGGACAGATACGCAGTATTTT
CDR3: CASSYGNDRGTDTQYF

D: NA
V: TRBV5-1
J: TRBJ1-3
size: few
DNA: TGCGCCAGCAGCTTGAATCGGGAAGTGTCTGGAAACACCATATATTTT
CDR3: CASSLNREVSGNTIYF

D: NA
V: TRBV5-4
J: TRBJ1-1
size: many
DNA: TGTGCCAGCAGCTTGGCCGACAGAGCGAACACTGAAGCTTTCTTT
CDR3: CASSLADRANTEAFF

D: NA
V: TRBV7-9
J: TRBJ2-3
size: NA
DNA: TGTGCCAGCAGCTTCGGGGTGCAAGGGGATACGCAGTATTTT
CDR3: CASSFGVQGDTQYF

D: NA
V: TRBV19
J: TRBJ2-6
size: many
DNA: TGTGCCAGTACTGGAGTGACTTTATACCGCTCTGGGGCCAACGTCCTGACTTTC
CDR3: CASTGVTLYRSGANVLTF

D: TRBD1
V: TRBV10-1
J: TRBJ2-5
size: NA
DNA: TGCGCCAGCAGTGAGTTCCTAGCGGGACAGGGGGAATCAGAGACCCAGTACTTC
CDR3: CASSEFLAGQGESETQYF

D: TRBD2
V: TRBV10-3
J: TRBJ2-5
size: NA
DNA: TGTGCCATCAGCGAGCCGGGACTAGCGGGAGGGTCTGAGACCCAGTACTTC
CDR3: CAISEPGLAGGSETQYF